Listed here are 22 T cell receptor beta chains from one sample, sequenced in a study of T cells in Graves' hyperthyroidism and ophthalmopathy. RNA transcripts were the template for amplifying TCR beta CDR3 regions. First-round RT-PCR with HTBI primers amplified the TCR CDR3 region. TCRdb processed the multiplex PCR reads anew with MiXCR; each CDR3 protein has one entry. The sample gives fewer than 700,000 distinct CDR3 sequences, around 16% of which show up once; less than 4.5% is in the top ten. The sequenced material came from blood. Every receptor here comes from a woman aged 25 to 39 with Graves' hyperthyroidism.

This clonotype has at least ten counts. The chain uses TRBV29-1 and TRBJ2-5; 9 nucleotides agree with TRBD1. After removal of 5 bases from V and 5 bases from J, the junction contained 12 bases not matched to a gene. This CDR3 contains 15 residues. The V gene's germline CDR1 is SQVTM and CDR2 ANQGSEA. The CDR3 spells CSVRDPGQGGETQYF. The DNA for the CDR3 is TGCAGCGTTCGGGACCCGGGACAGGGCGGGGAGACCCAGTACTTC.

This clonotype was observed many times. This chain links TRBV10-3 with TRBJ1-1, with D uncertain. This CDR3 comprises 16 residues. V lost 0 bases and J lost 3, with 14 bases in between. Germline V gene data show CDR1 as ENHRY and CDR2 as SYGVKD. In nucleotides, the CDR3 is TGTGCCATCAGTGAGTCGATGTTGAGGAGCCACACTGAAGCTTTCTTT. Translating it yields CAISESMLRSHTEAFF.

Comment on this clonotype: One base away lies a much larger clone, so this may be a sequencing read error. The V and J genes are TRBV10-1 and TRBJ2-7; 7 nucleotides match TRBD1. The DNA end lines up better with TRBJ2-1; the J call may be wrong. The length of the CDR3 is 14 residues. CDR1 and CDR2 (germline): WNHNN, SYGVQD (reference sequence). The CDR3 sequence: CASSQDRVGDEQFF. The DNA of the CDR3 is TGCGCCAGCAGCCAAGACAGGGTGGGGGACGAGCAGTTCTTC.

At least ten counts were recorded for this clonotype. The V gene is TRBV20-1, the J gene TRBJ2-3, with TRBD2 matching 8 bases. Germline CDR1 is DFQATT and CDR2 is SNEGSKA (reference sequence). J lost 0 bases, V lost 5 bases, and 10 bases had no gene match. There are 16 residues in the CDR3. CDR3 sequence reads: CSAPEALAESTDTQYF. CDR3 DNA sequence: TGCAGTGCTCCCGAAGCACTAGCGGAAAGCACAGATACGCAGTATTTT.

This chain joins TRBV12-3 or TRBV12-4 and TRBJ2-6; D ambiguous. The CDR3 is 17 amino acids. Trimming left V 3 bases short and J 4 bases short, with 16 bases between. CDR3 DNA sequence: TGTGCCAGCAGTTTCATAGGAATTCTAGGAGGGGCCAACGTCCTGACTTTC. It is translated as CASSFIGILGGANVLTF.

This clonotype occurred many times. The chain carries TRBV28 and TRBJ2-3; D is ambiguous. Trimming took off 2 bases at V and 2 bases at J, with 11 bases between the two ends. Germline V gives CDR1 MDHEN, CDR2 SYDVKM. CDR3 size: 15 residues. The CDR3 region has the DNA TGTGCCAGCAGTTTAGTGGTCGGAGTCACAGATACGCAGTATTTT. This translates into CASSLVVGVTDTQYF.

This clonotype appeared many times. The V and J genes are TRBV5-1 and TRBJ2-3; D remains unclear. CDR1 is SGHRS, CDR2 YFSETQ, per germline. Trimming removed 1 base at V and 1 base at J, with 7 bases between. This CDR3 contains 14 residues. The CDR3 nucleotides are TGCGCCAGCAGCTTGATTCCTGGCACAGATACGCAGTATTTT. This codes for CASSLIPGTDTQYF.

This clonotype showed up many times. The CDR3 nucleotides read TGTGCCATCGGATCTCCAGGGACAGCCTACGTCGAGCAGTACTTC. The encoded protein is CAIGSPGTAYVEQYF. V usage is TRBV10-3 and J usage is TRBJ2-7; 7 bases align to TRBD1. The CDR3 totals 15 residues. Germline CDR1 and CDR2: ENHRY and SYGVKD. The V and J ends lost 8 bases and 6 bases, in that order; junction bases with no gene match: 16.

This clonotype was seen only a few times. A much larger clone sits a single nucleotide away, making a read error possible. The rearrangement links TRBV28 to TRBJ1-1, with D uncertain. CDR3 length: 14 residues. Germline values: CDR1 MDHEN, CDR2 SYDVKM. This CDR3 reads CASARGGVNTEALF. CDR3 DNA sequence: TGTGCCAGCGCTCGTGGTGGGGTGAACACTGAAGCTCTCTTT.

V is TRBV30 and J is TRBJ2-7, with TRBD2 matching over 11 bases. Germline V gives CDR1 GTSNPN, CDR2 SVGIG (reference sequence). This CDR3 is 15 amino acids long. The J segment lost 2 bases and the V segment lost 3 bases, leaving 6 bases of the junction unmatched. The CDR3 region has the DNA TGTGCCTGGAGCATCGGACTAGCGGGCACCTACGAGCAGTACTTC. Protein: CAWSIGLAGTYEQYF.

This clonotype was counted at least ten times. The chain couples TRBV18 to TRBJ2-2; 7 nucleotides match TRBD1. Germline V lookup: CDR1 KGHSH, CDR2 LQKENI. The CDR3 spans 15 residues. The V and J ends lost 6 bases and 4 bases, in that order; junction bases with no gene match: 8. The CDR3 DNA reads TGTGCCAGCTCTCCAAGCCGGGACAGCACCGGGGAGCTGTTTTTT. Translation: CASSPSRDSTGELFF.

This clonotype was seen a handful of times. J is TRBJ2-1 and V is TRBV29-1; 8 nucleotides agree with TRBD2. The CDR3 has 16 amino acids. J was trimmed by 2 bases and V by 4 bases; bases with no gene match: 10. The germline V gene has CDR1 SQVTM and CDR2 ANQGSEA. CDR3 sequence reads: CSVGPGIAGTYNEQFF. The CDR3 nucleotides read TGCAGCGTTGGCCCTGGGATAGCGGGGACCTACAATGAGCAGTTCTTC.

This clonotype was observed a few times. The chain is built from TRBV18 and TRBJ1-2, with D hard to call. Germline CDR1 and CDR2: KGHSH and LQKENI. Between the trimmed V and J ends, which lost 2 bases and 3 bases, there was a span of 19 bases. The CDR3 length is 17 residues. The CDR3 sequence is CASSPWAPGVPDYGYTF. CDR3 coding DNA: TGTGCCAGCTCACCATGGGCTCCCGGAGTCCCGGACTATGGCTACACCTTC.

The chain carries TRBV7-9 and TRBJ1-5; D not resolved. The CDR3 is made up of 14 amino acids. V lost 2 bases, J lost 6 bases, and 11 bases lay in between. Germline CDR1 SEHNR, CDR2 FQNEAQ (reference sequence). For the CDR3, the DNA is TGTGCCAGCAGCTTAAACAAGGGAGGTCAGCCCCAGCATTTT. Residues: CASSLNKGGQPQHF.

This clonotype was seen only a few times. The chain is built from TRBV11-2 and TRBJ2-7; D unclear. The germline gives CDR1 SGHAT, CDR2 FQNNGV. The V end lost 4 bases, the J end lost 2 bases, and 6 bases lay between the germline ends. This CDR3 has 12 amino acids. The CDR3 spells CASSWSPYEQYF. DNA of the CDR3: TGTGCCAGCAGCTGGTCACCCTACGAGCAGTACTTC.

The sample holds a few counts of this clonotype. This chain uses TRBV7-3 with TRBJ2-2; D is unclear. Germline assignment: CDR1 SGHTA and CDR2 FQGTGA. Trimming cost V 5 bases and J 6 bases, with 7 bases left between them. The CDR3 length is 12 residues. The CDR3 protein is CASSRPPGELFF. DNA of the CDR3: TGTGCCAGCAGCCGACCTCCCGGGGAGCTGTTTTTT.

This clonotype was observed many times. The chain employs TRBV7-8 and TRBJ2-3; TRBD2 agrees at 7 bases. CDR1 is SGHVS and CDR2 is FQNEAQ in the germline V gene. The CDR3 is made up of 15 amino acids. The J segment lost 6 bases and the V segment lost 5 bases, leaving 11 bases of the junction unmatched. The chain's CDR3 is CASSPVGDYTDTQYF. The CDR3 DNA is TGTGCCAGCAGCCCAGTAGGGGACTACACGGATACGCAGTATTTT.

This clonotype has only a few counts. The rearrangement joins TRBV29-1 to TRBJ2-7; a possible D gene is TRBD1 (6 bases). The V and J ends lost 0 bases and 4 bases respectively, with 10 bases between them. There are 13 residues in the CDR3. Germline V lookup: CDR1 SQVTM, CDR2 ANQGSEA. CDR3 sequence reads: CSVEELTGYEQYF. The CDR3 coding sequence is TGCAGCGTTGAAGAACTCACAGGGTACGAGCAGTACTTC.

This chain joins TRBV5-1 and TRBJ2-7; no clear D gene. Trimming cost V 2 bases and J 0 bases, with 12 bases left between them. This CDR3 has 15 amino acids. CDR1 SGHRS and CDR2 YFSETQ come from the germline V gene. Here the CDR3 reads CASSFYEQPSYEQYF. The CDR3 coding sequence is TGCGCCAGCAGCTTTTACGAGCAACCCTCCTACGAGCAGTACTTC.

This clonotype was detected many times. The chain recombines TRBV2 with TRBJ2-1, with 11 bases that match TRBD2. J lost 5 bases, V lost 6 bases, and 12 bases had no gene match. Germline V gives CDR1 SNHLY, CDR2 FYNNEI. CDR3 size: 17 residues. This chain's CDR3 is CASSATGTSGLHNEQFF. Here the CDR3 DNA reads TGTGCCAGCAGCGCCACCGGGACTAGCGGTCTACACAATGAGCAGTTCTTC.

This clonotype was detected only a few times. The J gene is TRBJ2-5, the V gene TRBV4-1; D is perhaps TRBD1 or TRBD2 (5 bases each). The germline V and J ends were trimmed by 4 bases and 4 bases, with 19 bases remaining between them. Germline CDR1 is MGHRA and CDR2 is YSYEKL. The CDR3 is made up of 16 amino acids. The chain's CDR3 is CASSPRVVLRGETQYF. In DNA form, the CDR3 reads TGCGCCAGCAGCCCGAGGGTGGTTCTAAGGGGAGAGACCCAGTACTTC.

CDR3 DNA sequence: TGCGCCAGCAGCTTGGCTCCAAGCGGGGGGAGGACTACCTACGAGCAGTACTTC. It encodes CASSLAPSGGRTTYEQYF. The chain combines TRBV5-1 with TRBJ2-7, with TRBD2 matching over 9 bases. Per the germline V gene, CDR1 is SGHRS and CDR2 is YFSETQ. V trimming: 0 bases; J trimming: 2 bases; junction bases outside the gene matches: 12. This CDR3 region has 18 residues.